The present entry profiles one T cell receptor beta chain with its context. This sample is part of a study of blood T cell repertoires in COVID-19. Study at large: COVID-19 samples, acute and convalescent, were from the United States, Italy and Spain.

The germline V gene encodes CDR1 KGHDR and CDR2 SFDVKD. This CDR3 has 16 residues. Trimming took 3 bases from V and 1 from J, leaving 12 bases between them. TCRdb's copy holds only in-frame clones and misses some; the assay was immunoSEQ multiplex PCR. The repertoire holds 110,000 to 150,000 clones, with 65% to 90% as singletons. The chain couples TRBV24-1 to TRBJ1-5; D remains unclear. This TCR derives from a man between 50 and 59 years old with acute or convalescent COVID-19. Sequencing was performed on peripheral blood. The CDR3 region has the DNA TGTGCCACCAGTGATACGAGGGCAGGCAGCAATCAGCCCCAGCATTTT. It is translated as CATSDTRAGSNQPQHF.